Listed here are 18 T cell receptor beta chains from one sample, sequenced in a study of T cell responses to AZD1222 COVID-19 vaccine. TCRdb's table, derived via immunoSEQ multiplex PCR, lists solely in-frame clones and lacks some. The sample carries some 81,000 clones, 80% to 95% recorded once. The starting material was peripheral blood, obtained 28 days after the second AZD1222 dose. The receptor set was obtained from an adult who received the AZD1222 COVID-19 vaccine.

This sequence joins TRBV10-1 and TRBJ2-7; possible D gene TRBD2, 5 bases. Between the trimmed V and J ends, which lost 3 bases and 3 bases, there was a span of 6 bases. The CDR3 contains 12 residues. CDR1 is WNHNN and CDR2 is SYGVQD in the germline V gene (reference sequence). The CDR3 region is CASSDGIYEQYF. As DNA, the CDR3 is TGCGCCAGCAGTGACGGGATCTACGAGCAGTACTTC.

This clone was seen a few times. J is TRBJ1-5 and V is TRBV15, with unresolved D. The CDR3 covers 13 residues. V was shortened by 0 bases and J by 8 bases, with 8 bases between the two germline ends. Germline V gene sequence: CDR1 LNHNV, CDR2 YYDKDF (reference sequence). CDR3 protein: CATSREFQEPQHF. CDR3 nucleotides: TGTGCCACCAGCAGAGAATTTCAGGAGCCCCAGCATTTT.

This chain uses TRBV19 with TRBJ2-7, with a weak D call TRBD1 (5 bases). CDR1 is LNHDA, CDR2 SQIVND, per germline (reference sequence). The ends were cut back, 3 bases at V and 3 bases at J, with 9 bases in the middle. The CDR3 is 13 residues long. Here the CDR3 reads CASSIGRGYEQYF. The CDR3 bases are TGTGCCAGTAGTATCGGTAGGGGCTACGAGCAGTACTTC.

The rearrangement joins TRBV5-1 to TRBJ1-4; D remains unclear. The germline V and J ends were trimmed by 3 bases and 5 bases, with 14 bases remaining between them. Per germline, CDR1 SGHRS and CDR2 YFSETQ. This CDR3 is 15 amino acids long. For the CDR3, the DNA is TGCGCCAGCAGCTCGAGTGGGATAGCGAATGAAAAACTGTTTTTT. Its protein is CASSSSGIANEKLFF.

V usage is TRBV25-1 and J usage is TRBJ1-4; the D is unclear. This CDR3 is built from 15 residues. Trimming took off 6 bases at V and 3 bases at J, with 14 bases between the two ends. The V gene's germline CDR1 is MGHDK and CDR2 SYGVNS. The CDR3 is CASSLVSGPNEKLFF. The DNA for the CDR3 is TGTGCCAGCAGCCTCGTATCAGGCCCTAATGAAAAACTGTTTTTT.

The genes are TRBV7-3 and TRBJ2-2; D call uncertain. The CDR3 spans 14 residues. CDR1 is SGHTA, CDR2 FQGTGA, per germline. V lost 6 bases to trimming and J lost 2 bases, with 10 bases between them. Here the CDR3 DNA reads TGTGCCAGCAGAGAGACTCCTAACACCGGGGAGCTGTTTTTT. Translated: CASRETPNTGELFF.

A remark on this clone: Other DNA variants within this sample encode the same CDR3. This chain connects TRBV18 to TRBJ1-1; possible D gene TRBD1, 6 bases. V dropped 4 bases and J dropped 6 bases, with 9 bases sitting between them. Germline V lookup: CDR1 KGHSH, CDR2 LQKENI. The CDR3 is 12 residues long. The CDR3 sequence: CASSQGVAEAFF. The CDR3 coding sequence is TGTGCCAGCTCACAGGGGGTCGCTGAAGCTTTCTTT.

The chain joins TRBV5-1 to TRBJ1-3; no clear D. The CDR3 consists of 14 residues. Germline lookup yields CDR1 SGHRS and CDR2 YFSETQ. The ends were cut back, 2 bases at V and 0 bases at J, with 6 bases in the middle. CDR3 sequence reads: CASSFDNSGNTIYF. Written as DNA, the CDR3 is TGCGCCAGCAGCTTCGACAACTCTGGAAACACCATATATTTT.

The chain combines TRBV18 with TRBJ2-3; 11 nucleotides line up with TRBD2. The CDR3 runs to 15 residues. Per the germline V gene, CDR1 is KGHSH and CDR2 is LQKENI. Losses at the gene ends were 3 bases for V and 1 base for J; bases not matched to a gene: 0. The CDR3 sequence: CASSPTSGGTDTQYF. In DNA, the CDR3 is TGTGCCAGCTCACCGACTAGCGGGGGCACAGATACGCAGTATTTT.

The V gene is TRBV3-1 (or the pseudogene TRBV3-2), the J gene TRBJ2-1; D uncertain. Trimming took 1 base from V and 1 from J, leaving 8 bases between them. The CDR3 extends over 15 amino acids. Germline V gene lookup returns CDR1 LGHDT and CDR2 YNNKEL (reference sequence). In DNA, the CDR3 is TGTGCCAGCAGCCAAGGACTCCAGTCCTACAATGAGCAGTTCTTC. Its translation is CASSQGLQSYNEQFF.

The chain combines TRBV7-9 with TRBJ2-4; D might be TRBD1 (6 bases). This CDR3 region has 12 residues. The ends were cut back, 5 bases at V and 6 bases at J, with 8 bases in the middle. In germline, CDR1 is SEHNR, CDR2 FQNEAQ (reference sequence). CDR3 nucleotide sequence: TGTGCCAGCAGCCTACAGGGAAACATTCAGTACTTC. Protein sequence: CASSLQGNIQYF. The variable domain in full, completed from reference TRBV7-9 and TRBJ2-4, reads DTGVSQNPRHKITKRGQNVTFRCDPISEHNRLYWYRQTLGQGPEFLTYFQNEAQLEKSRLLSDRFSAERPKGSFSTLEIQRTEQGDSAMYLCASSLQGNIQYFGAGTRLSVL.

The chain employs TRBV27 and TRBJ2-1; D ambiguous. With 2 bases removed from V and 1 base from J, the gap between germline ends came to 9 bases. The germline gives CDR1 MNHEY, CDR2 SMNVEV (reference sequence). CDR3 length equals 15 residues. CDR3 protein: CASSLGSVSYNEQFF. The CDR3 DNA is TGTGCCAGCAGTTTAGGGTCGGTTTCCTACAATGAGCAGTTCTTC.

The chain employs TRBV7-6 and TRBJ1-1, with D possibly matching TRBD1 (6 bases). The V gene lost 3 bases and the J gene lost 2 bases, with 13 bases spanning the gap. Germline loops: CDR1 SGHVS, CDR2 FNYEAQ. The CDR3 totals 15 residues. The CDR3 spells CASSFGWGRNTEAFF. In DNA, the CDR3 is TGTGCCAGCAGCTTTGGGTGGGGGCGCAACACTGAAGCTTTCTTT.

Written as DNA, the CDR3 is TGCGCCAGCAGCTTGGCCGTTTTGGGAAACACTGAAGCTTTCTTT. It specifies CASSLAVLGNTEAFF. The V gene is TRBV5-1, the J gene TRBJ1-1; D uncertain. V dropped 0 bases and J dropped 2 bases, with 11 bases sitting between them. This CDR3 spans 15 amino acids. The V gene's germline CDR1 is SGHRS and CDR2 YFSETQ.

The chain is built from TRBV18 and TRBJ2-4; tentative D call: TRBD2 (7 bases). The CDR3 has 15 amino acids. CDR1 and CDR2 from the germline V gene are KGHSH and LQKENI. V was pared by 2 bases and J by 6 bases, with 14 bases between. The CDR3 DNA is TGTGCCAGCTCACCAACCGGGGGCGGGGGAAACATTCAGTACTTC. Amino acids: CASSPTGGGGNIQYF. The full variable domain, its missing parts supplied by reference TRBV18 and TRBJ2-4, is NAGVMQNPRHLVRRRGQEARLRCSPMKGHSHVYWYRQLPEEGLKFMVYLQKENIIDESGMPKERFSAEFPKEGPSILRIQQVVRGDSAAYFCASSPTGGGGNIQYFGAGTRLSVL.

The chain combines TRBV3-1 (or the pseudogene TRBV3-2) with TRBJ2-5; D is unresolved. The CDR3 runs 11 residues. With 3 bases removed from V and 5 bases from J, the gap between germline ends came to 4 bases. Germline V lookup: CDR1 LGHDT, CDR2 YNNKEL (reference sequence). The CDR3 region is CASSQMETQYF. Here the CDR3 DNA reads TGTGCCAGCAGCCAGATGGAGACCCAGTACTTC.

V is TRBV7-6 and J is TRBJ1-1, with a possible D match to TRBD1 (6 bases). The CDR3 has 13 residues. CDR1 is SGHVS, CDR2 FNYEAQ, per germline. The V gene lost 8 bases and the J gene lost 5 bases, with 15 bases spanning the gap. CDR3 sequence (DNA): TGTGCCAGCGGGGGGGCGCCCCGGACTGAAGCTTTCTTT. Its protein product is CASGGAPRTEAFF.

The V call is TRBV20-1, the J call TRBJ1-5, with D unclear. The V and J ends lost 4 bases and 4 bases respectively, with 5 bases between them. This CDR3 has 11 amino acids. Germline V gene sequence: CDR1 DFQATT, CDR2 SNEGSKA (reference sequence). CDR3 region: CSAIGNQPQHF. The CDR3 DNA is TGCAGTGCTATTGGGAATCAGCCCCAGCATTTT.